This TCR beta chain is from a study of cytomegalovirus exposure and HLA in healthy donors. This clone came up a few times. Its specificity is not known. V lost 4 bases to trimming and J lost 6 bases, with 17 bases between them. Germline V gives CDR1 SGDLS, CDR2 YYNGEE. The CDR3 length is 15 residues. Study-wide results and limits: Roughly uniform sequencing depth across donors was assumed, possibly incorrectly. TCR beta chains numbering 150 to 200 were designated cytomegalovirus-associated.

Both 60 Vbeta primers and 13 Jbeta primers went into the PCR. As handled by the study authors: Around 76 million unique TCR beta chains, 9.5 million to 14 million shared, were counted in a later analysis. Method: immunoSEQ multiplex PCR; TCRdb's copy keeps in-frame clones and lacks some. That table supplies the V and J calls and clone size; D and trimming were determined from the DNA. The table includes fewer than 200,000 clones, approximately 74% detected once. The V call is TRBV9, the J call TRBJ1-5; TRBD1 might be the D (6 bases). Specimen: PBMCs. This clonotype originated in a woman in her twenties or thirties in good health and CMV-seronegative. The CDR3 DNA sequence: TGTGCCAGCAGCCCCGGGGGGGGCTTGACTCAGCCCCAGCATTTT. This encodes CASSPGGGLTQPQHF.